Below are 25 T cell receptor beta chains sequenced from a single sample in a study of shared clonotypes between healthy human individuals. Here immunoSEQ multiplex PCR was the method, and the copy in TCRdb shows in-frame clones only, minus some. Of about 1 million clones in the sample, about 75% were seen once. Material for sequencing was memory CD4+ T cells sorted from blood. As to subset: CD45RA-negative fraction. These receptors all stem from a man between 18 and 29 years old in good health.

Worth noting for this clone: This may be a read error: a much more frequent sequence differs by one nucleotide. The rearrangement joins TRBV2 to TRBJ2-5, with D perhaps matching TRBD2 (5 bases). The CDR3 has 13 amino acids. With 5 bases removed from V and 2 bases from J, the gap between germline ends came to 9 bases. Germline lookup yields CDR1 SNHLY and CDR2 FYNNEI. Here the CDR3 reads CASSFSGQETQYF. Written as DNA, the CDR3 is TGTGCCAGCAGTTTTTCGGGGCAAGAGACCCAGTACTTC.

The chain has TRBV6-1 and TRBJ1-2; D may be TRBD1 (5 bases). The CDR3 is 16 residues long. Trimming took off 2 bases at V and 4 bases at J, with 17 bases between the two ends. CDR1 is MNHNS and CDR2 is SASEGT in the germline V gene. CDR3: CASSEYAGAGSYGYTF. CDR3 DNA sequence: TGTGCCAGCAGTGAATACGCTGGGGCAGGGAGCTATGGCTACACCTTC.

A single count supports this clone. V usage is TRBV6-6 and J usage is TRBJ2-3; perhaps TRBD2 as D (6 bases). The ends were cut back, 5 bases at V and 3 bases at J, with 9 bases in the middle. Looked up from germline, CDR1 is MNHNY and CDR2 is SVGAGI (reference sequence). This CDR3 is 13 amino acids long. The CDR3 region is CASSAGTTDTQYF. The CDR3 bases are TGTGCCAGCAGTGCCGGGACTACAGATACGCAGTATTTT.

The chain has TRBV4-1 and TRBJ1-5, with D maybe TRBD1 (6 bases). Germline lookup yields CDR1 MGHRA and CDR2 YSYEKL. The CDR3 spans 15 residues. V lost 0 bases and J 2 bases, leaving 8 bases between the germline ends. CDR3 DNA sequence: TGCGCCAGCAGCCAAGATCCAGGGGGCAATCAGCCCCAGCATTTT. It encodes CASSQDPGGNQPQHF.

V gene TRBV5-4 combines with J gene TRBJ1-1; D might be TRBD1 (5 bases). The CDR3 spans 14 residues. Germline CDR1 reads SGHNT; CDR2 reads YYREEE (reference sequence). Trimming cost V 2 bases and J 2 bases, with 10 bases left between them. The CDR3 reads CASSFGDGNTEAFF. CDR3 nucleotides: TGTGCCAGCAGCTTCGGGGACGGAAACACTGAAGCTTTCTTT.

This chain connects TRBV30 to TRBJ1-6; the D gene is possibly TRBD1 (5 bases). The germline V gene encodes CDR1 GTSNPN and CDR2 SVGIG (reference sequence). Deletions cut 1 base from V and 6 bases from J, with 16 bases between. This CDR3 is built from 16 residues. CDR3 sequence (DNA): TGTGCCTGGAGTGCAGTGACCGGGACTGTTAATTCACCCCTCCACTTT. This encodes CAWSAVTGTVNSPLHF.

This clone was observed many times. This chain uses TRBV5-1 with TRBJ2-7, with TRBD2 matching 7 bases. J gave up 2 bases and V 0 bases, and 5 bases lay outside the gene matches. Looked up from germline, CDR1 is SGHRS and CDR2 is YFSETQ. The CDR3 totals 15 residues. CDR3 coding DNA: TGCGCCAGCAGCTTGGTAGCTAGCGGAACCTACGAGCAGTACTTC. Amino acid sequence: CASSLVASGTYEQYF.

Worth noting for this clone: This may arise from a read error, as a much more abundant clone is one base away. Other DNA sequences of this sample code for an identical CDR3. The chain carries TRBV7-2 and TRBJ2-2; no clear D. V shed 4 bases and J shed 3 bases, with 3 bases lying between them. The CDR3 is made up of 12 amino acids. Germline CDR1 SGHTA, CDR2 FQGNSA. For the CDR3, the DNA is TGTGCCAGCAGCTCGTACACCGGGGAGCTGTTTTTT. Amino acid sequence: CASSSYTGELFF. Filled out from reference TRBV7-2 and TRBJ2-2, the complete variable domain reads GAGVSQSPSNKVTEKGKDVELRCDPISGHTALYWYRQSLGQGLEFLIYFQGNSAPDKSGLPSDRFSAERTGGSVSTLTIQRTQQEDSAVYLCASSSYTGELFFGEGSRLTVL.

This clone was recorded a few times. J is TRBJ2-1 and V is TRBV14, with D maybe TRBD2 (5 bases). This CDR3 has 15 residues. The germline gives CDR1 SGHDN, CDR2 FVKESK. The germline V and J ends were trimmed by 1 base and 4 bases, with 11 bases remaining between them. In DNA, the CDR3 is TGTGCCAGCAGCCAAGTTAAGACGGGGTACAATGAGCAGTTCTTC. Its translation: CASSQVKTGYNEQFF.

V and J are TRBV5-6 and TRBJ2-1; 7 positions agree with TRBD2. Trimming removed 4 bases from V and 0 bases from J; junction bases left unmatched: 7. The germline V gene has CDR1 SGHDT and CDR2 YYEEEE. The CDR3 sequence is 16 residues long. The CDR3 nucleotides are TGTGCCAGCAGCCGGGGAGGGCGCAGCTCCTACAATGAGCAGTTCTTC. It specifies CASSRGGRSSYNEQFF.

The CDR3 is CAIRRQGAGPYEQYF. The CDR3 DNA sequence: TGTGCCATCAGGAGACAGGGGGCAGGACCCTACGAGCAGTACTTC. The chain has TRBV10-3 and TRBJ2-7; 10 bases map to TRBD1. The CDR3 is 15 amino acids. J was trimmed by 2 bases and V by 6 bases; bases with no gene match: 7. Germline values: CDR1 ENHRY, CDR2 SYGVKD.

Regarding this clone: Other DNA sequences in this specimen translate into the identical CDR3. The chain carries TRBV30 and TRBJ2-5; D gene unclear. V lost 1 base to trimming and J lost 4 bases, with 10 bases between them. CDR3 length equals 13 residues. Germline V gene lookup returns CDR1 GTSNPN and CDR2 SVGIG (reference sequence). This CDR3 is CAWSGISRETQYF. In nucleotides, the CDR3 is TGTGCCTGGAGTGGGATTAGCAGAGAGACCCAGTACTTC.

For this clone: In the same sample, other DNA sequences code for this CDR3. This chain links TRBV18 with TRBJ2-5; TRBD1 agrees at 7 bases. Trimming took 2 bases from V and 2 from J; bases not matched to a gene: 2. The CDR3 loop spans 14 amino acids. Germline CDR1 reads KGHSH; CDR2 reads LQKENI. The CDR3 reads CASSPDRAQETQYF. The CDR3 DNA reads as TGTGCCAGCTCACCAGACAGGGCTCAAGAGACCCAGTACTTC.

The chain links TRBV18 to TRBJ2-7; D is ambiguous. This CDR3 is 14 amino acids long. Germline values: CDR1 KGHSH, CDR2 LQKENI. V lost 3 bases and J 3 bases, leaving 12 bases between the germline ends. The chain's CDR3 is CASSPGFPSYEQYF. For the CDR3, the DNA is TGTGCCAGCTCACCCGGTTTCCCCAGCTACGAGCAGTACTTC.

V gene TRBV30 combines with J gene TRBJ1-2; 9 bases match TRBD1. V dropped 0 bases and J dropped 5; count of bases not matched to a gene: 4. This CDR3 has 14 amino acids. Germline V gives CDR1 GTSNPN, CDR2 SVGIG (reference sequence). Here the CDR3 reads CAWSVDRGWYGYTF. The CDR3 nucleotides are TGTGCCTGGAGTGTGGACAGGGGATGGTATGGCTACACCTTC.

This clone came up a few times. CDR3 sequence reads: CASSFLLTSGGSSYNEQFF. CDR3 nucleotide sequence: TGTGCCAGCAGCTTCCTGTTGACTAGCGGAGGGAGCTCCTACAATGAGCAGTTCTTC. V gene TRBV11-2 combines with J gene TRBJ2-1, with 9 bases fitting TRBD2. Germline CDR1 SGHAT, CDR2 FQNNGV. V dropped 3 bases and J dropped 0; count of bases not matched to a gene: 12. This CDR3 spans 19 amino acids.

CDR3 nucleotide sequence: TGTGCCAGCAGTAACACAGGGGACACCGGGGAGCTGTTTTTT. It is translated as CASSNTGDTGELFF. J is TRBJ2-2 and V is TRBV6-6; 7 bases align to TRBD1. The CDR3 has 14 amino acids. Looked up from germline, CDR1 is MNHNY and CDR2 is SVGAGI (reference sequence). The ends lost 5 bases at V and 3 bases at J; junction bases unmatched: 3.

In DNA form, the CDR3 reads TGTGCCAGCAGTCCGGACAGGACTCAGCCCCAGCATTTT. It translates to CASSPDRTQPQHF. The genes are TRBV6-6 and TRBJ1-5, with TRBD1 matching over 7 bases. J lost 6 bases, V lost 5 bases, and 4 bases had no gene match. The CDR3 sequence is 13 residues long. Germline CDR1 and CDR2: MNHNY and SVGAGI (reference sequence).

The chain has TRBV5-4 and TRBJ2-5, with 11 bases identical to TRBD2. V was clipped by 4 bases and J by 2 bases; unmatched bases: 7. Per the germline V gene, CDR1 is SGHNT and CDR2 is YYREEE (reference sequence). The CDR3 loop spans 16 amino acids. CDR3 loop: CASSQSTSGGQETQYF. CDR3 DNA sequence: TGTGCCAGCAGCCAATCCACTAGCGGGGGTCAAGAGACCCAGTACTTC.

The chain recombines TRBV29-1 with TRBJ2-7; D is ambiguous. V lost 4 bases and J 2 bases, leaving 9 bases between the germline ends. This CDR3 has 12 amino acids. Germline V gene lookup returns CDR1 SQVTM and CDR2 ANQGSEA. This chain's CDR3 is CSVGAVTYEQYF. The DNA for the CDR3 is TGCAGCGTTGGAGCCGTTACCTACGAGCAGTACTTC.

This chain uses TRBV6-1 with TRBJ1-6; D gene uncertain. V lost 2 bases and J 6 bases, leaving 11 bases between the germline ends. The germline CDR1 and CDR2 sequences are MNHNS and SASEGT. The CDR3 length is 15 residues. This chain's CDR3 is CASSEQEGFNSPLHF. DNA of the CDR3: TGTGCCAGCAGTGAACAGGAGGGTTTTAATTCACCCCTCCACTTT.

The chain uses TRBV30 and TRBJ2-3; D may be TRBD2 (6 bases). V dropped 2 bases and J dropped 3 bases, with 18 bases sitting between them. Germline V gene data show CDR1 as GTSNPN and CDR2 as SVGIG (reference sequence). This CDR3 region has 16 residues. The CDR3 spells CAWSPRDFRATDTQYF. CDR3 sequence (DNA): TGTGCCTGGAGTCCTCGGGACTTCAGGGCAACAGATACGCAGTATTTT.

This clone has just a few counts. This chain connects TRBV6-5 to TRBJ1-5; no definite D call. CDR1 is MNHEY and CDR2 is SVGAGI in the germline V gene. CDR3 length: 12 amino acids. The ends were cut back, 5 bases at V and 3 bases at J, with 5 bases in the middle. CDR3 protein: CASSSTNQPQHF. CDR3 DNA sequence: TGTGCCAGCAGTAGCACCAATCAGCCCCAGCATTTT.

The rearrangement links TRBV7-8 to TRBJ2-2; 7 nucleotides agree with TRBD2. V was clipped by 5 bases and J by 10 bases; unmatched bases: 13. The germline V gene has CDR1 SGHVS and CDR2 FQNEAQ. The CDR3 has 15 amino acids. This CDR3 reads CASSAPGRGSEELFF. The CDR3 bases are TGTGCCAGCAGCGCCCCAGGGCGGGGGTCCGAGGAGCTGTTTTTT.

The chain combines TRBV29-1 with TRBJ2-3, with unresolved D. CDR1 is SQVTM, CDR2 ANQGSEA, per germline. The CDR3 loop spans 12 amino acids. Deletions cut 4 bases from V and 4 bases from J, with 9 bases between. The CDR3 protein is CSVVWLADTQYF. As DNA, the CDR3 is TGCAGCGTTGTCTGGCTAGCAGATACGCAGTATTTT.